The rows below give T cell receptor beta chains drawn from one sample of a study of T cell responses to AZD1222 COVID-19 vaccine. The protocol was immunoSEQ multiplex PCR, while the TCRdb copy is restricted to in-frame clones and leaves out a portion. The repertoire holds around 100,000 clones, around 83% seen once, with around 5% in the top ten. This material consisted of peripheral blood, taken on day 0 of AZD1222 vaccination. The receptors originated from an adult in good health. Each CDR3 is given with its conserved first and last residue. Fields, in order: V gene, clone size, D gene, J gene, CDR3 DNA, CDR3 protein. The D gene is left open where the match is weak. A clone size is listed for some rows: how often the clone was seen (once, few, many), or a class if it is expanded.

V gene: TRBV5-1; clone size: NA; D gene: NA; J gene: TRBJ1-1; CDR3 DNA: TGCGCCAGCAGCTGGGGGACGGTAATGAACACTGAAGCTTTCTTT; CDR3 protein: CASSWGTVMNTEAFF
V gene: TRBV7-9; clone size: few; D gene: NA; J gene: TRBJ1-2; CDR3 DNA: TGTGCCAGCAGCCCCTCGGACAGAACGATAGCCCGCTATGGCTACACCTTC; CDR3 protein: CASSPSDRTIARYGYTF
V gene: TRBV4-2; clone size: NA; D gene: TRBD1; J gene: TRBJ2-2; CDR3 DNA: TGTGCCAGCAGCCAAGAGGGACAGGGCTCCGGGGAGCTGTTTTTT; CDR3 protein: CASSQEGQGSGELFF
V gene: TRBV27; clone size: NA; D gene: TRBD2; J gene: TRBJ2-5; CDR3 DNA: TGTGCCAGCAGCGGGACTAGCGGGAGGTATAGGGAGACCCAGTACTTC; CDR3 protein: CASSGTSGRYRETQYF
V gene: TRBV19; clone size: NA; D gene: NA; J gene: TRBJ1-3; CDR3 DNA: TGTGCCAGTGACCGGAGGCCGAGCTCTGGAAACACCATATATTTT; CDR3 protein: CASDRRPSSGNTIYF
V gene: TRBV27; clone size: NA; D gene: TRBD2; J gene: TRBJ2-3; CDR3 DNA: TGTGCCAGCACCCCTCGGGGAGGGGCAAGCACAGATACGCAGTATTTT; CDR3 protein: CASTPRGGASTDTQYF
V gene: TRBV11-2; clone size: NA; D gene: NA; J gene: TRBJ2-7; CDR3 DNA: TGTGCCAGCAGTCCGGGGGTGGAGGGACGCTACGAGCAGTACTTC; CDR3 protein: CASSPGVEGRYEQYF
V gene: TRBV30; clone size: NA; D gene: NA; J gene: TRBJ1-3; CDR3 DNA: TGTGCCTGGAAGGTCCGAAACACCATATATTTT; CDR3 protein: CAWKVRNTIYF
V gene: TRBV3-1/TRBV3-2; clone size: NA; D gene: NA; J gene: TRBJ1-1; CDR3 DNA: TGTGCCAGCAGCCAAGGTACGGTGAACACTGAAGCTTTCTTT; CDR3 protein: CASSQGTVNTEAFF
V gene: TRBV29-1; clone size: once; D gene: NA; J gene: TRBJ1-3; CDR3 DNA: TGCAGCGTTGGGTGGGCAGGCTCTGGAAACACCATATATTTT; CDR3 protein: CSVGWAGSGNTIYF
V gene: TRBV29-1; clone size: NA; D gene: TRBD2; J gene: TRBJ2-3; CDR3 DNA: TGCAGCGTTGATAGCGGGGGGGCAGATACGCAGTATTTT; CDR3 protein: CSVDSGGADTQYF
V gene: TRBV30; clone size: NA; D gene: TRBD2; J gene: TRBJ2-1; CDR3 DNA: TGTGCCTCCCCAGCGGGGGGCTACAATGAGCAGTTCTTC; CDR3 protein: CASPAGGYNEQFF
V gene: TRBV11-2; clone size: NA; D gene: NA; J gene: TRBJ1-6; CDR3 DNA: TGTGCCAGCAGCTTAGATCCGGCAGGGGATTCACCCCTCCACTTT; CDR3 protein: CASSLDPAGDSPLHF
V gene: TRBV19; clone size: NA; D gene: TRBD1; J gene: TRBJ1-6; CDR3 DNA: TGTGCCAGTAGTATCACGACAGGGAGGGAAGCACCCCTCCACTTT; CDR3 protein: CASSITTGREAPLHF
V gene: TRBV30; clone size: NA; D gene: NA; J gene: TRBJ1-1; CDR3 DNA: TGTGCCTGGTGCCCTTTAGGGGGAACTGAAGCTTTCTTT; CDR3 protein: CAWCPLGGTEAFF
V gene: TRBV7-9; clone size: NA; D gene: NA; J gene: TRBJ2-2; CDR3 DNA: TGTGCCAGCAGCTTAGGGGGATCCGGGGAGCTGTTTTTT; CDR3 protein: CASSLGGSGELFF
V gene: TRBV29-1; clone size: NA; D gene: NA; J gene: TRBJ1-2; CDR3 DNA: TGCAGCGCAAGTACAGGGACCGACTATGGCTACACCTTC; CDR3 protein: CSASTGTDYGYTF
V gene: TRBV9; clone size: few; D gene: NA; J gene: TRBJ2-1; CDR3 DNA: TGTGCCAGCAGCCCTAGTGGGACCGGATCCTACAATGAGCAGTTCTTC; CDR3 protein: CASSPSGTGSYNEQFF
V gene: TRBV7-9; clone size: NA; D gene: NA; J gene: TRBJ1-4; CDR3 DNA: TGTGCCAGCAGCTTTACATGGGGGAGTAATGAAAAACTGTTTTTT; CDR3 protein: CASSFTWGSNEKLFF
V gene: TRBV28; clone size: NA; D gene: NA; J gene: TRBJ2-6; CDR3 DNA: TGTGCCAGCAGTCCGCCCGGGACAACAGATGCAGGGGCCAACGTCCTGACTTTC; CDR3 protein: CASSPPGTTDAGANVLTF
V gene: TRBV2; clone size: few; D gene: TRBD1; J gene: TRBJ1-2; CDR3 DNA: TGTGCCAGCAGCCGAAGGACAGGGGCCTATGGCTACACCTTC; CDR3 protein: CASSRRTGAYGYTF
V gene: TRBV11-3; clone size: NA; D gene: NA; J gene: TRBJ2-1; CDR3 DNA: TGTGCCAGCAGCCCCGGACGCAATGAGCAGTTCTTC; CDR3 protein: CASSPGRNEQFF
V gene: TRBV7-3; clone size: NA; D gene: TRBD2; J gene: TRBJ2-1; CDR3 DNA: TGTGCCAGCAGCTCCAGCGGGGGAGGGGGTGAGCAGTTCTTC; CDR3 protein: CASSSSGGGGEQFF